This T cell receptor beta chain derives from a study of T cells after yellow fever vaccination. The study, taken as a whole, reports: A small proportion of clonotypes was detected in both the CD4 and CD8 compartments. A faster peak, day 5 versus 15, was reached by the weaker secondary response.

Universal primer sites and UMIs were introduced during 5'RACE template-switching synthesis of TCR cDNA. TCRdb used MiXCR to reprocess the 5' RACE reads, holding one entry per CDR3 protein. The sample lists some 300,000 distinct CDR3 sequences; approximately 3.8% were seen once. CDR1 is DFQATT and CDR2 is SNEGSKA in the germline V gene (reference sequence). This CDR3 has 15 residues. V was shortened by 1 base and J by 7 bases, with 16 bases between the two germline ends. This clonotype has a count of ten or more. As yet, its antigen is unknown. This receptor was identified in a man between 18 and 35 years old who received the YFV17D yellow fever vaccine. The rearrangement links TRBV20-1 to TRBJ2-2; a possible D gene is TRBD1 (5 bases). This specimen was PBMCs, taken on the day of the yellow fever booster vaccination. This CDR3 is CSARGGHGRSGELFF. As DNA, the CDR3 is TGCAGTGCTAGAGGCGGACACGGGCGAAGCGGGGAGCTGTTTTTT.